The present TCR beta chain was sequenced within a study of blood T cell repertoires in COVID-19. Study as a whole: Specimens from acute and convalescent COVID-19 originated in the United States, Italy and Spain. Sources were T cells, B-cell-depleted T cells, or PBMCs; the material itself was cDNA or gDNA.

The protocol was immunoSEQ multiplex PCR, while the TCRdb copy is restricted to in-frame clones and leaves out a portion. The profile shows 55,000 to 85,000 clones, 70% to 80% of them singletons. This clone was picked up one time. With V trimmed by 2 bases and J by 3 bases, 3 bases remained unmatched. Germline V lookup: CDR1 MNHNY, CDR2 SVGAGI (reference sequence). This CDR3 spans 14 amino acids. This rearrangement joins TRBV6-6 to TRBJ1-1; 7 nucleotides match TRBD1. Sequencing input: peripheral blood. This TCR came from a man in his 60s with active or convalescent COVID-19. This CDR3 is CASSYLTGDTEAFF. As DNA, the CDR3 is TGTGCCAGCAGTTACCTAACAGGGGACACTGAAGCTTTCTTT.